This entry lists 5 T cell receptor beta chains sequenced from one sample in a study of cytomegalovirus exposure and HLA in healthy donors. Sequenced by immunoSEQ multiplex PCR; TCRdb stores in-frame clones only, minus some. This table holds over 200,000 clones, less than 90% found once. The source material was PBMCs. Receptors were obtained from a woman between 18 and 29 years old in good health and CMV-seronegative.

V gene TRBV4-1 combines with J gene TRBJ1-2; 9 bases agree with TRBD1. The CDR3 runs 17 residues. Germline values: CDR1 MGHRA, CDR2 YSYEKL. J lost 0 bases, V lost 4 bases, and 9 bases had no gene match. The CDR3 nucleotides read TGCGCCAGCAGCCGCCCGGGACAGGGTGACACTAACTATGGCTACACCTTC. It is translated as CASSRPGQGDTNYGYTF.

The CDR3: CASTQRDPSYNEQFF. The CDR3, as DNA: TGCGCCAGTACACAACGGGACCCTTCCTACAATGAGCAGTTCTTC. The chain is built from TRBV5-1 and TRBJ2-1, with D possibly being TRBD1 or TRBD2 (5 bases each). The CDR3 is 15 residues long. The V gene lost 8 bases and the J gene lost 1 base, with 16 bases spanning the gap. Germline values: CDR1 SGHRS, CDR2 YFSETQ.

This clone has a single count. The rearrangement joins TRBV6-1 to TRBJ2-6; D unclear. Germline V gives CDR1 MNHNS, CDR2 SASEGT. V shed 8 bases and J shed 1 base, with 0 bases lying between them. The CDR3 is made up of 11 amino acids. Written as DNA, the CDR3 is TGTGCCAGCTCTGGGGCCAACGTCCTGACTTTC. As protein: CASSGANVLTF.

CDR3 sequence reads: CASSSSLDSRLKQYF. The CDR3 region has the DNA TGCGCCAGCAGCAGCTCTCTGGACTCCCGCCTCAAGCAGTACTTC. The chain is built from TRBV5-1 and TRBJ2-7; possible D gene TRBD2, 5 bases. The V end lost 4 bases, the J end lost 8 bases, and 22 bases lay between the germline ends. Germline V gives CDR1 SGHRS, CDR2 YFSETQ. The length of the CDR3 is 15 residues.

This rearrangement joins TRBV27 to TRBJ2-7; a weak D match, TRBD2 (5 bases). The CDR3 consists of 12 residues. Germline V lookup: CDR1 MNHEY, CDR2 SMNVEV (reference sequence). V was pared by 6 bases and J by 3 bases, with 9 bases between. CDR3 amino acids: CASSPGFYEQYF. DNA for the CDR3: TGTGCCAGCAGCCCGGGATTCTACGAGCAGTACTTC.